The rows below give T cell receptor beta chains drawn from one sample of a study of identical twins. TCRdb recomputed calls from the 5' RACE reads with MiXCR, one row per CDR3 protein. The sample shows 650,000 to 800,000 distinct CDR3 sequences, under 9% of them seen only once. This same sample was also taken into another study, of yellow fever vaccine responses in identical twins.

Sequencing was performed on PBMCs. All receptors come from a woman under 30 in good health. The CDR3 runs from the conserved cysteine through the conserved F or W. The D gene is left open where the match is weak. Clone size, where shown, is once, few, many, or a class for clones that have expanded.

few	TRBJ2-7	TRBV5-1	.	CASSLRRETFLQYEQYF	TGCGCCAGCAGCTTGAGGCGAGAGACCTTTTTACAATACGAGCAGTACTTC
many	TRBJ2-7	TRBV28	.	CASVQRQGSIAPYEQYF	TGTGCCAGCGTACAACGTCAGGGCTCCATCGCCCCTTACGAGCAGTACTTC
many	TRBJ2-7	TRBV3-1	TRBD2	CASSPTSDPYEQYF	TGTGCCAGCAGTCCCACTAGCGACCCCTACGAGCAGTACTTC
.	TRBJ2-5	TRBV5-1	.	CVSSLDARGGETQYF	TGCGTCAGCAGCTTGGATGCGAGGGGGGGAGAGACCCAGTACTTC
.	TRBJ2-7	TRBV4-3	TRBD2	CASSQVLSETSGSSYEQYF	TGCGCCAGCAGCCAAGTTTTGTCCGAGACTAGCGGATCCTCCTACGAGCAGTACTTC
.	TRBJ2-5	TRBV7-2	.	CASSFGTTYQETQYF	TGTGCCAGCAGCTTTGGGACAACGTACCAAGAGACCCAGTACTTC
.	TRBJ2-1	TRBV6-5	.	CASSYSQVENEQFF	TGTGCCAGCAGTTACTCTCAGGTTGAGAATGAGCAGTTCTTC
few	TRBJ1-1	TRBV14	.	CASSQGSREAFF	TGTGCCAGCAGCCAAGGAAGCAGGGAGGCTTTCTTT
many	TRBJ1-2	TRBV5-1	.	CASTGGGYGYTF	TGCGCCAGCACGGGGGGCGGCTATGGCTACACCTTC
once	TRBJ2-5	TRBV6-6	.	CASRGIGETQYF	TGTGCCAGCAGAGGGATTGGAGAGACCCAGTACTTC
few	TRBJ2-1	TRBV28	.	CASSSPGLSSYNEQFF	TGTGCCAGCAGTTCTCCGGGACTGAGCTCCTACAATGAGCAGTTCTTC
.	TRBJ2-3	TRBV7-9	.	CASSPSFGGGTDTQYF	TGTGCCAGCAGCCCCTCATTCGGGGGAGGCACAGATACGCAGTATTTT
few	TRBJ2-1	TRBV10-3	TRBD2	CAISPSGGVNYNEQFF	TGTGCCATCAGCCCGAGCGGGGGAGTTAACTACAATGAGCAGTTCTTC
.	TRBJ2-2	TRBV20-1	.	CSARGVWGGGELFF	TGCAGTGCTAGGGGGGTGTGGGGCGGCGGGGAGCTGTTTTTT
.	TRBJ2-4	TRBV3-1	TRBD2	CASSSMGLAGTRLLAKNIQYF	TGTGCCAGCAGCTCCATGGGACTAGCGGGGACAAGATTGCTGGCCAAAAACATTCAGTACTTC
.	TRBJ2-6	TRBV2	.	CASSENSFGLMTGANVLTF	TGTGCCAGCAGTGAAAATAGTTTTGGCCTCATGACTGGGGCCAACGTCCTGACTTTC
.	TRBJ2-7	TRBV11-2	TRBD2	CASSLTGVMSGRTYEQYF	TGTGCCAGCAGCTTAACCGGGGTCATGAGCGGGAGGACCTACGAGCAGTACTTC
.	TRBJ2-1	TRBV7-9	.	CASRQPGVSYNEQFF	TGTGCCAGCAGACAACCAGGGGTCAGTTACAATGAGCAGTTCTTC
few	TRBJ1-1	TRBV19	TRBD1	CASTDGRRGTEAFF	TGTGCCAGTACCGATGGGCGCAGGGGGACTGAAGCTTTCTTT
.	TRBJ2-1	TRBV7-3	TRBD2	CASSGLAGGDEQFF	TGTGCCAGCAGCGGACTAGCGGGGGGGGATGAGCAGTTCTTC
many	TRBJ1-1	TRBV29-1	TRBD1	CSVEGTGVTEAFF	TGCAGCGTTGAGGGGACAGGGGTAACTGAAGCTTTCTTT
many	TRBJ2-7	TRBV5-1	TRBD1	CASSSGTGSLYEQYF	TGCGCCAGCAGTTCCGGGACAGGTTCTCTCTACGAGCAGTACTTC
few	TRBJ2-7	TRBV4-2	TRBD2	CASSQDPGGKPYEQYF	TGTGCCAGCAGCCAAGATCCGGGGGGGAAACCCTACGAGCAGTACTTC
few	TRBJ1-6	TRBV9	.	CASSVGQGVPSPLHF	TGTGCCAGCAGCGTAGGGCAAGGAGTTCCCTCACCCCTCCACTTT
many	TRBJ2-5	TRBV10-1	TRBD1	CASSGGQGKGQETQYF	TGCGCCAGCAGTGGGGGACAGGGAAAGGGTCAAGAGACCCAGTACTTC
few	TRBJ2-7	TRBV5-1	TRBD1	CASSLRGTVQTYEQYF	TGCGCCAGCAGCTTGAGGGGGACAGTACAAACCTACGAGCAGTACTTC